This is a list of T cell receptor beta chains from one sample in a study of blood T cells in healthy people across ages. MiXCR, applied by TCRdb to the 5' RACE reads, yields one record per CDR3 protein. The table has some 1.4 million distinct CDR3 sequences, 35% to 45% seen once; the top ten hold approximately 7.9%. The sample comprised blood. The origin of the receptors is a woman aged 18-29 years in good health. Each CDR3 is given with its conserved first and last residue. Fields, in order: D gene, V gene, CDR3 length, J gene, clone size, CDR3 DNA, CDR3 protein. D genes are given only for firm matches. Only part of the rows carry a size: once, few, many, or a class if the clone is expanded.

.,TRBV6-1,15,TRBJ1-2,.,TGTGCCAGCAGTGAAAGGGACGGCGCTAACTATGGCTACACCTTC,CASSERDGANYGYTF
.,TRBV6-1,17,TRBJ2-1,.,TGTGCCAGCAGAGATTTAGGTGGGGGGCACTCCTACAATGAGCAGTTCTTC,CASRDLGGGHSYNEQFF
.,TRBV12-3/TRBV12-4,16,TRBJ2-3,few,TGTGCCAGCAGAACAGGCCCGACCTATCGCACAGATACGCAGTATTTT,CASRTGPTYRTDTQYF
TRBD1,TRBV27,14,TRBJ1-2,.,TGTGCCAGCAGTTTTTTGACAGGGGGAGGTGGCTACACCTTC,CASSFLTGGGGYTF
.,TRBV9,17,TRBJ2-2,.,TGTGCCAGCAGCCCTTCGGCCCAACGAATTGACGCAGGGGAGCTGTTTTTT,CASSPSAQRIDAGELFF
TRBD1,TRBV6-5,17,TRBJ2-5,.,TGTGCCAGCAGTTACTCCCCGCCGGGACAGGGGCCAGAGACCCAGTACTTC,CASSYSPPGQGPETQYF
TRBD2,TRBV2,13,TRBJ2-1,few,TGTGCCTGTGACGGGTTAGCGGGCAATGAGCAGTTCTTC,CACDGLAGNEQFF
.,TRBV29-1,15,TRBJ2-1,.,TGCAGCGTGGCCACCGGACCGAGCTCCTACAATGAGCAGTTCTTC,CSVATGPSSYNEQFF
.,TRBV27,13,TRBJ2-1,few,TGTGCCAGCAGTTTTAGAGGGCTGGATGAGCAGTTCTTC,CASSFRGLDEQFF
TRBD2,TRBV3-1,19,TRBJ2-2,.,TGTGCCAGCAGCGACATACCGGGACTAGCGGGGAGCCGCACCGGGGAGCTGTTTTTT,CASSDIPGLAGSRTGELFF
TRBD2,TRBV6-6,15,TRBJ2-7,.,TGTGCCAGCAATGGACCGGGACTAGGTACAAGCGAGCAGTACTTC,CASNGPGLGTSEQYF
.,TRBV21-1,24,TRBJ2-7,.,TGTGCCAGCAGCAACGCAACCGACACCACTTACAGGGCCCGAACTAGCGGGACGGCCTACGAGCAGTACTTC,CASSNATDTTYRARTSGTAYEQYF
.,TRBV28,15,TRBJ2-3,.,TGTGCCAGCAGTTTCAGGGAGGTTAGCACAGATACGCAGTATTTT,CASSFREVSTDTQYF
.,TRBV20-1,15,TRBJ2-7,.,TGCAGTGCTAGTACTACCTCCGCGAGCTCCTACGAGCAGTACTTC,CSASTTSASSYEQYF
TRBD1,TRBV11-2,14,TRBJ2-7,few,TGTGCCAGCACCTTGGTTGACAGGGGGTACGAGCAGTACTTC,CASTLVDRGYEQYF
TRBD2,TRBV12-3/TRBV12-4,17,TRBJ2-1,few,TGTGCCAGCAGTGCATCCTCGGGACTAGAGAGCTACAATGAGCAGTTCTTC,CASSASSGLESYNEQFF
.,TRBV7-9,13,TRBJ1-1,few,TGTGCCAGCAGCGTCGCGTTGAACACTGAAGCTTTCTTT,CASSVALNTEAFF
.,TRBV6-6,16,TRBJ1-2,few,TGTGCCAGCAGTTACTCGACGTTTGAGGGGAACTATGGCTACACCTTC,CASSYSTFEGNYGYTF
TRBD1,TRBV9,15,TRBJ2-7,.,TGTGCCAGCAGCACTCCCGGGACAGGGAACTACGAGCAGTACTTC,CASSTPGTGNYEQYF
.,TRBV7-3,15,TRBJ2-1,.,TGTGCCAGCAGCTCGACACCCTTAACCTACAATGAGCAGTTCTTC,CASSSTPLTYNEQFF
TRBD2,TRBV5-1,16,TRBJ2-1,.,TGTGCCAGCAGCTTAAGAGCGGGGGGCTCCTACAATGAGCAGTTCTTC,CASSLRAGGSYNEQFF
TRBD1,TRBV7-9,13,TRBJ1-5,.,TGTGCCAGCAGCTCAGGGGGAGTTAAGCCCCAGCATTTT,CASSSGGVKPQHF
TRBD1,TRBV3-1,17,TRBJ1-1,few,TGTGCCAGCAGCCAACGGGACAGGGGGCCCCTGAACACTGAAGCTTTCTTT,CASSQRDRGPLNTEAFF
.,TRBV4-1,15,TRBJ1-2,few,TGCGCCAGCAGCCAAGACGGGGGATTGGGCTATGGCTACACCTTC,CASSQDGGLGYGYTF
.,TRBV6-5,14,TRBJ1-4,few,TGTGCCAGCAGTTACTCTACCTCGGGTGAAAAACTGTTTTTT,CASSYSTSGEKLFF
TRBD1,TRBV24-1,15,TRBJ2-4,few,TGTGCCACCAGTGGTTCCGGGACAGGGAGTGACATTCAGTACTTC,CATSGSGTGSDIQYF
.,TRBV5-6,14,TRBJ2-2,once,TGTGCCAGCAGCCCAGACACGAACACCGGGGAGCTGTTTTTT,CASSPDTNTGELFF
TRBD1,TRBV5-1,16,TRBJ1-2,few,TGCGCCAGCAGCGAGGGGACAGGGGGCGCCCGATATGGCTACACCTTC,CASSEGTGGARYGYTF
.,TRBV6-1,15,TRBJ2-3,once,TGTGCCAGCAGTGAGTGGGGAGCTAGCACAGATACGCAGTATTTT,CASSEWGASTDTQYF
.,TRBV5-1,15,TRBJ1-2,many,TGCGCCAGCAGCCTGGACAGCCCTAAGAACTATGGCTACACCTTC,CASSLDSPKNYGYTF
TRBD2,TRBV9,16,TRBJ2-3,.,TGTGCCAGCAGCGACGGACTAGCAACAAGCACAGATACGCAGTATTTT,CASSDGLATSTDTQYF
.,TRBV7-9,15,TRBJ2-7,.,TGTGCCGGCAGCTCCATGGCAGGGCTGGCCTACGAGCAGTACTTC,CAGSSMAGLAYEQYF
.,TRBV21-1,15,TRBJ1-2,.,TGTGCCAGCAGCAAAGCGGAGGGCCTTAACAATGGCTACACCTTC,CASSKAEGLNNGYTF
.,TRBV5-4,11,TRBJ2-7,.,TGTGCCAGCGTCATAGGGGGCGAGCAGTACTTC,CASVIGGEQYF
.,TRBV4-1,15,TRBJ2-7,.,TGCGCCAGCAGCCAAGATAGGGGCCGGAACTACGAGCAGTACTTC,CASSQDRGRNYEQYF
TRBD2,TRBV27,15,TRBJ2-1,.,TGTGCCGGCAGACCCCCAAGCGGGAGGGTCGGGGAGCAGTTCTTC,CAGRPPSGRVGEQFF
TRBD2,TRBV12-3/TRBV12-4,16,TRBJ2-3,.,TGTGCCAGCACCCAGAGGGCGGGGGGACGCACAGATACGCAGTATTTT,CASTQRAGGRTDTQYF
.,TRBV6-1,13,TRBJ1-2,.,TGTGCCAGCAGTGAATTGGCTAACTATGGCTCCACCTTC,CASSELANYGSTF
.,TRBV4-1,15,TRBJ1-5,.,TGCGCCAGCAGCCAAGGTTCAGGGGACAATCAGCCCCAGCATTTT,CASSQGSGDNQPQHF
TRBD2,TRBV5-6,16,TRBJ2-2,once,TGTGCCAGCAGTCACCTAGCGGGTACGAACACCGGGGAGCTGTTTTTT,CASSHLAGTNTGELFF
.,TRBV7-2,14,TRBJ2-5,.,TGTGCCAGCAGCTTAGACGGTGGGAGGGAGACCCAGTACTTC,CASSLDGGRETQYF
.,TRBV20-1,12,TRBJ1-2,few,TGCAGTGCTAGAGGGTCTTACTATGGCTACACCTTC,CSARGSYYGYTF
TRBD2,TRBV5-3,16,TRBJ2-1,.,TGTGCCAGAAGCTCCACCGGGGGGAGACCCCACAATGAGCAGTTCTTC,CARSSTGGRPHNEQFF
TRBD1,TRBV6-5,18,TRBJ1-6,few,TGTGCCAGCAGTTACGACAGGGGTCCCCCTTCCTATAATTCACCCCTCCACTTT,CASSYDRGPPSYNSPLHF
.,TRBV27,16,TRBJ1-2,few,TGTGCCAGCAGTTTATCGCGGCAGGGAAGCATCGGGGGCTACACCTTC,CASSLSRQGSIGGYTF
TRBD1,TRBV12-3/TRBV12-4,13,TRBJ2-7,many,TGTGCCAGCACGGGGACAGGGCTTTACGAGCAGTACTTC,CASTGTGLYEQYF